These 14 T cell receptor beta chains share one sample of origin, sequenced in a study of blood T cell repertoires in COVID-19. Data came from immunoSEQ multiplex PCR; TCRdb stores just in-frame clones and leaves some out. Here the sample spans approximately 210,000 clones, 81% being singletons. Sequenced sample: PBMCs or T cells enriched from blood (not recorded which). These receptors originate from a woman in her fifties or sixties with acute COVID-19.

This clone has just one count. The chain links TRBV7-9 to TRBJ2-7, with 12 bases matching TRBD2. This CDR3 is 17 amino acids long. The trim removed 5 bases at V and 5 bases at J, leaving 13 bases unmatched. The germline V gene has CDR1 SEHNR and CDR2 FQNEAQ (reference sequence). CDR3 coding DNA: TGTGCCAGCAGCCATATCGAGACTAGCGGGAGTAAGGACGAGCAGTACTTC. This codes for CASSHIETSGSKDEQYF.

This clone was observed a single time. The V call is TRBV7-6, the J call TRBJ2-4; 7 bases line up with TRBD1. Germline loops: CDR1 SGHVS, CDR2 FNYEAQ. This CDR3 has 15 residues. J gave up 2 bases and V 5 bases, and 6 bases lay outside the gene matches. The CDR3 loop reads CASSHGTDTKNIQYF. DNA of the CDR3: TGTGCCAGCAGCCACGGGACAGATACCAAAAACATTCAGTACTTC.

The V call is TRBV7-2, the J call TRBJ2-7; 10 bases are shared with TRBD1. Germline assignment: CDR1 SGHTA and CDR2 FQGNSA. V was clipped by 6 bases and J by 0 bases; unmatched bases: 5. The CDR3 consists of 15 residues. CDR3 amino acids: CASRPGTGDSYEQYF. Written as DNA, the CDR3 is TGTGCCAGCAGGCCCGGGACAGGGGACTCCTACGAGCAGTACTTC.

The rearrangement uses TRBV5-4 and TRBJ2-3; 13 bases align to TRBD2. CDR1 SGHNT and CDR2 YYREEE come from the germline V gene (reference sequence). The ends lost 4 bases at V and 0 bases at J; junction bases unmatched: 14. The CDR3 consists of 20 residues. DNA of the CDR3: TGTGCCAGCAGCCCTCCGGGACTAGCGGGACCTTCGGTCAGCACAGATACGCAGTATTTT. Protein sequence: CASSPPGLAGPSVSTDTQYF.

This rearrangement joins TRBV6-5 to TRBJ2-7, with D hard to call. Trimming left V 5 bases short and J 2 bases short, with 7 bases between. The CDR3 length is 12 residues. The germline V gene encodes CDR1 MNHEY and CDR2 SVGAGI. The DNA of the CDR3 is TGTGCCAGCAGTCGGCAGGCCTACGAGCAGTACTTC. Its translation: CASSRQAYEQYF.

V usage is TRBV28 and J usage is TRBJ1-6; D remains ambiguous. CDR3 size: 14 residues. From germline, CDR1 is MDHEN and CDR2 SYDVKM. V lost 7 bases to trimming and J lost 0 bases, with 7 bases between them. CDR3 protein: CASKESSYNSPLHF. The CDR3 DNA follows: TGTGCCAGCAAAGAGAGCTCCTATAATTCACCCCTCCACTTT.

This chain joins TRBV19 and TRBJ1-4; 11 positions agree with TRBD1. After removal of 7 bases from V and 7 bases from J, the junction contained 8 bases not matched to a gene. Germline V lookup: CDR1 LNHDA, CDR2 SQIVND (reference sequence). The CDR3 runs 15 residues. CDR3 DNA sequence: TGTGCCAGTACTGATGGGACAGGGGGTTTTGAAAAACTGTTTTTT. It yields the protein CASTDGTGGFEKLFF. Looking up the rest from reference TRBV19 and TRBJ1-4 gives the full variable domain: DGGITQSPKYLFRKEGQNVTLSCEQNLNHDAMYWYRQDPGQGLRLIYYSQIVNDFQKGDIAEGYSVSREKKESFPLTVTSAQKNPTAFYLCASTDGTGGFEKLFFGSGTQLSVL.

The chain recombines TRBV27 with TRBJ1-1; 7 nucleotides match TRBD1. CDR1 is MNHEY, CDR2 SMNVEV, per germline (reference sequence). This CDR3 spans 15 amino acids. Trimming cost V 7 bases and J 6 bases; bases outside gene matches: 14. DNA of the CDR3: TGTGCCAGCACCCCAACAGGGGCGTACGGGTCTGAAGCTTTCTTT. Translating gives CASTPTGAYGSEAFF.

V usage is TRBV6-4 and J usage is TRBJ1-4, with 8 bases matching TRBD1. CDR1 MRHNA and CDR2 SNTAGT come from the germline V gene. The J segment lost 0 bases and the V segment lost 2 bases, leaving 8 bases of the junction unmatched. The length of the CDR3 is 18 residues. DNA for the CDR3: TGTGCCAGCAGTGACCTGGGACAGGCGGACCCAACTAATGAAAAACTGTTTTTT. It translates to CASSDLGQADPTNEKLFF.

This chain links TRBV18 with TRBJ1-1; TRBD1 agrees at 8 bases. The germline gives CDR1 KGHSH, CDR2 LQKENI. J lost 8 bases, V lost 2 bases, and 10 bases had no gene match. The CDR3 contains 15 residues. The CDR3 bases are TGTGCCAGCTCACCAGGGGCAGGGGGCCTAAGAGAAGCTTTCTTT. Translating it yields CASSPGAGGLREAFF.

The V and J genes are TRBV18 and TRBJ1-1; the D gene is possibly TRBD1 (5 bases). The germline V gene has CDR1 KGHSH and CDR2 LQKENI. Trimming left V 2 bases short and J 2 bases short, with 12 bases between. The CDR3 consists of 15 residues. The CDR3 here is CASSPSSGGNTEAFF. DNA for the CDR3: TGTGCCAGCTCACCAAGTAGCGGGGGTAACACTGAAGCTTTCTTT.

The chain combines TRBV3-1 (or the pseudogene TRBV3-2) with TRBJ2-3, with TRBD2 as a possible D gene (7 bases). This CDR3 is 16 amino acids long. With 4 bases removed from V and 0 bases from J, the gap between germline ends came to 14 bases. Germline CDR1 is LGHDT and CDR2 is YNNKEL (reference sequence). The CDR3 DNA sequence: TGTGCCAGCAGCCGATTTGGGGGGGCTAGCACAGATACGCAGTATTTT. Protein sequence: CASSRFGGASTDTQYF.

J is TRBJ2-1 and V is TRBV3-1 (or the pseudogene TRBV3-2); possibly TRBD1 for D (6 bases). CDR1 and CDR2 from the germline V gene are LGHDT and YNNKEL (reference sequence). This CDR3 has 13 amino acids. V gave up 4 bases and J gave up 7 bases, with 11 bases separating them. The CDR3 DNA is TGTGCCAGCAGCCGAAACAGGGCTAATGAGCAGTTCTTC. It yields the protein CASSRNRANEQFF.

The CDR3 bases are TGTGCCAGCAGCTTAGGAGCGGGGGGCGGTGATACGCAGTATTTT. Translated, it gives CASSLGAGGGDTQYF. The rearrangement joins TRBV7-2 to TRBJ2-3; 9 bases are shared with TRBD2. The CDR3 length is 15 residues. Per the germline V gene, CDR1 is SGHTA and CDR2 is FQGNSA. The trim removed 1 base at V and 6 bases at J, leaving 5 bases unmatched. The variable domain in full, with the rest retrieved from reference TRBV7-2 and TRBJ2-3, is GAGVSQSPSNKVTEKGKDVELRCDPISGHTALYWYRQSLGQGLEFLIYFQGNSAPDKSGLPSDRFSAERTGGSVSTLTIQRTQQEDSAVYLCASSLGAGGGDTQYFGPGTRLTVL.